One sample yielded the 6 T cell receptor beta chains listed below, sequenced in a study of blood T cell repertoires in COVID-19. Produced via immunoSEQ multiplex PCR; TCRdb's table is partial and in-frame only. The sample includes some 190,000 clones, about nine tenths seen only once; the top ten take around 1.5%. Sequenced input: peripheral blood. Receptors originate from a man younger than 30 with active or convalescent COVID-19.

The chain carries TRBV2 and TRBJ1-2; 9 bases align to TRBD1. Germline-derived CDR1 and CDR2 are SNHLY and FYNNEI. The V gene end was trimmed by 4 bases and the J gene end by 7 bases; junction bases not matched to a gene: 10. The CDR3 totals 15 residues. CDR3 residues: CASSVVQGASGGYTF. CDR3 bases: TGTGCCAGCAGTGTCGTACAGGGGGCTTCGGGTGGCTACACCTTC.

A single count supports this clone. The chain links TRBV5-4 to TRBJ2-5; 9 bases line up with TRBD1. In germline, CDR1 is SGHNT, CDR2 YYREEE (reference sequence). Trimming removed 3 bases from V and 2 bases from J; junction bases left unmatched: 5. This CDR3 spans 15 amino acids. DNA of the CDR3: TGTGCCAGCAGCTGGGGACAGGGAGGTCAAGAGACCCAGTACTTC. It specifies CASSWGQGGQETQYF.

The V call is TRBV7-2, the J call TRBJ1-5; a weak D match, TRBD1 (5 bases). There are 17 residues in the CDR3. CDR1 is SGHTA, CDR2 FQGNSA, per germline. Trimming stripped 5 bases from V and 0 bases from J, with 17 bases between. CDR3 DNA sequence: TGTGCCAGCAGCCCCGGCTGGGGCCTCAATAGCAATCAGCCCCAGCATTTT. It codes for CASSPGWGLNSNQPQHF.

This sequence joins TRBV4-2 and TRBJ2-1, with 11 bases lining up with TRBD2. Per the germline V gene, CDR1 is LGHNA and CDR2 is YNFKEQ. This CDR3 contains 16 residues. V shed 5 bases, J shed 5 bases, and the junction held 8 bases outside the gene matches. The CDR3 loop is CASSAAGTSGNNEQFF. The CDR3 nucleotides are TGTGCCAGCAGCGCCGCCGGGACTAGCGGAAACAATGAGCAGTTCTTC.

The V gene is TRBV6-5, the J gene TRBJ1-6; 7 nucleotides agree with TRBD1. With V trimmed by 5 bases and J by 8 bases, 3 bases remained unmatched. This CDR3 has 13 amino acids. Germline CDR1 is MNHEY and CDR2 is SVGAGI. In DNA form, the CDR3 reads TGTGCCAGCAGTACAGGGGACCATTCACCCCTCCACTTT. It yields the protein CASSTGDHSPLHF.

The CDR3 here is CASSRQGFDAYNEQFF. The CDR3 DNA sequence: TGTGCCAGCAGCCGACAGGGGTTTGACGCCTACAATGAGCAGTTCTTC. The J gene is TRBJ2-1, the V gene TRBV27, with 8 nucleotides matching TRBD1. This CDR3 comprises 16 residues. Germline assignment: CDR1 MNHEY and CDR2 SMNVEV (reference sequence). With V trimmed by 6 bases and J by 2 bases, 9 bases remained unmatched.